This TCR beta chain was found in a study of T cell changes during pregnancy in multiple sclerosis. The repertoire was sequenced with immunoSEQ multiplex PCR; TCRdb's copy has only in-frame clones and lacks some. In the table there are under 85,000 clones, about nine tenths of which are singletons. The receptor was derived from a female donor with multiple sclerosis, enrolled in a pregnancy study. Sequenced material: CD4+ T cells from peripheral blood mononuclear cells, taken in the second trimester of pregnancy.

The CDR3 coding sequence is TGTGCCAGCAGTTACAGGACAGGGTTTGAAGCTTTCTTT. This encodes CASSYRTGFEAFF. The chain combines TRBV6-5 with TRBJ1-1, with TRBD1 matching over 8 bases. The V and J ends lost 2 bases and 7 bases, in that order; junction bases with no gene match: 3. This CDR3 is built from 13 residues. The germline V gene encodes CDR1 MNHEY and CDR2 SVGAGI.